Presented here are 10 T cell receptor beta chains from one specimen sequenced in a study of monozygotic twins with inflammatory bowel disease. No DNA is given; TCRdb re-called the 5' RACE reads and lists each CDR3 protein once. The repertoire shows fewer than 400,000 distinct CDR3 sequences; the top ten hold 5.6%. The sample was blood. The receptors come from a human donor with ulcerative colitis or Crohn's disease, or a healthy co-twin of an affected twin (not recorded which).

The chain combines TRBV29-1 with TRBJ1-5; TCRdb lists TRBD1, though no DNA is available to test this call. This CDR3 is built from 12 residues. CDR1 is SQVTM, CDR2 ANQGSEA, per germline. CDR3 sequence reads: CSVVTPPQPQHF. Supplemented by reference TRBV29-1 and TRBJ1-5, the full variable domain reads SAVISQKPSRDICQRGTSLTIQCQVDSQVTMMFWYRQQPGQSLTLIATANQGSEATYESGFVIDKFPISRPNLTFSTLTVSNMSPEDSSIYLCSVVTPPQPQHFGDGTRLSIL.

The chain combines TRBV7-9 with TRBJ2-6. This CDR3 comprises 15 residues. Germline loops: CDR1 SEHNR, CDR2 FQNEAQ (reference sequence). The CDR3 loop reads CASSLLGPGANVLTF.

This CDR3 reads CASSPHRGGSTQYF. This chain joins TRBV25-1 and TRBJ2-3; with no DNA, the TCRdb D assignment of TRBD2 cannot be verified. The CDR3 runs to 14 residues. The V gene's germline CDR1 is MGHDK and CDR2 SYGVNS.

The rearrangement uses TRBV7-2 and TRBJ2-4; TCRdb's D call, TRBD1, is unchecked because there is no DNA. The CDR3 totals 16 residues. Germline V gives CDR1 SGHTA, CDR2 FQGNSA. CDR3 residues: CASSLVGGAAKNIQYF.

The gene calls are TRBV5-1 and TRBJ1-5. The germline V gene has CDR1 SGHRS and CDR2 YFSETQ. The CDR3 loop spans 16 amino acids. The CDR3 protein is CASSLGGGAGNQPQHF.

The J gene is TRBJ1-1, the V gene TRBV7-9. This CDR3 spans 14 amino acids. CDR1 is SEHNR, CDR2 FQNEAQ, per germline (reference sequence). The CDR3 loop reads CASCGGLGNTEAFF.

V is TRBV11-2 and J is TRBJ2-3. Germline CDR1 and CDR2: SGHAT and FQNNGV. The CDR3 totals 14 residues. CDR3 residues: CASSPSAGTDTQYF.

J is TRBJ2-1 and V is TRBV5-6; TCRdb indicates TRBD1, and absent DNA this call remains unverified. This CDR3 is 15 amino acids long. CDR1 is SGHDT, CDR2 YYEEEE, per germline. The CDR3 loop reads CASSRRQRQYNEQFF.

The chain recombines TRBV9 with TRBJ1-4; TCRdb gives TRBD1 as the D gene, but with no DNA this cannot be confirmed. The germline gives CDR1 SGDLS, CDR2 YYNGEE. The CDR3 is made up of 15 amino acids. The chain's CDR3 is CASSFQPGQGEKLFF.

CDR3 loop: CASSWARDRNEQFF. The chain carries TRBV5-1 and TRBJ2-1. This CDR3 contains 14 residues. Germline V lookup: CDR1 SGHRS, CDR2 YFSETQ.